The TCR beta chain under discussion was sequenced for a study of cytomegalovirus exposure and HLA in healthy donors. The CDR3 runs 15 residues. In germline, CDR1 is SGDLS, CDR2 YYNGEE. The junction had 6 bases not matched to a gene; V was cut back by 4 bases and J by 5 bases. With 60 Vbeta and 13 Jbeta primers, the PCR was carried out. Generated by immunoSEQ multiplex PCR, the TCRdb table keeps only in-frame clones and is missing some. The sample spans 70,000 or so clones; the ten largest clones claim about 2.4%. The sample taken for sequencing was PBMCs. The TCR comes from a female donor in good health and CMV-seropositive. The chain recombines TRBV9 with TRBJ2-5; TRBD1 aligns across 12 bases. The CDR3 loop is CASSPGTGGYETQYF. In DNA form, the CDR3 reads TGTGCCAGCAGCCCCGGGACAGGGGGCTATGAGACCCAGTACTTC.